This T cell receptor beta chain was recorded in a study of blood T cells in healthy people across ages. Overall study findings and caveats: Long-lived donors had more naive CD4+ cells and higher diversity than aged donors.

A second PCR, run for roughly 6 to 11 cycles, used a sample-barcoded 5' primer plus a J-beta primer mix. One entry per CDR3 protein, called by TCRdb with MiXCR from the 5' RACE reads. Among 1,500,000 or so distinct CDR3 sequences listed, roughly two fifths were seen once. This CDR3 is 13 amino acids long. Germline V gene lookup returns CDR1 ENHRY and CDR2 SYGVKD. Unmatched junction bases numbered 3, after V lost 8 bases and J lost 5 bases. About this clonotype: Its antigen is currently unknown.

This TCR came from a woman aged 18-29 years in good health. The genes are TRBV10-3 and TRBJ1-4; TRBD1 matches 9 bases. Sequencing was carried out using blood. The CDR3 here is CAIRGTGNEKLFF. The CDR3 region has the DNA TGTGCCATCCGTGGGACAGGGAATGAAAAACTGTTTTTT.